These T cell receptor beta chains were read from a single sample in a study of control samples from healthy donors and cancer patients. The data were produced by immunoSEQ multiplex PCR, yet TCRdb's version contains in-frame clones alone and is incomplete. The sample lists around 96,000 clones, approximately 93% seen once, with approximately 8% in the top ten. Sequences were obtained from blood. These receptor sequences come from a man younger than 35 in good health. The CDR3 runs from the conserved cysteine through the conserved F or W. A D gene is named only where the DNA matches it firmly. For some rows the clone size is stated as once, few or many, or as a class when expanded; others skip it.

CASSSRGDTEAFF	TGTGCCAGCAGCTCCCGGGGGGACACTGAAGCTTTCTTT	NA	TRBV6-5	TRBJ1-1	NA
CAWSVAGIGTQYF	TGTGCCTGGAGTGTGGCCGGGATCGGGACCCAGTACTTC	NA	TRBV30	TRBJ2-5	NA
CASSSSAVRGGTDTQYF	TGCGCCAGCAGCTCAAGCGCCGTTAGGGGGGGGACAGATACGCAGTATTTT	NA	TRBV5-1	TRBJ2-3	NA
CASSLTGANVLTF	TGTGCCAGCAGCTTAACTGGGGCCAACGTCCTGACTTTC	NA	TRBV13	TRBJ2-6	NA
CASSRQGDYGYTF	TGTGCCAGCAGTCGACAGGGGGACTATGGCTACACCTTC	TRBD1	TRBV6-5	TRBJ1-2	NA
CASSSRGTPNQPQHF	TGTGCCAGCAGCTCTCGGGGGACACCGAATCAGCCCCAGCATTTT	NA	TRBV11-2	TRBJ1-5	NA
CASSSRDRGVREQYF	TGTGCCAGCAGCTCCCGGGACAGGGGTGTTCGCGAGCAGTACTTC	TRBD1	TRBV13	TRBJ2-7	NA
CASRRDRGNEKLFF	TGCGCCAGCAGGAGGGACAGGGGTAATGAAAAACTGTTTTTT	TRBD1	TRBV5-1	TRBJ1-4	NA
CASSSGGLGEYTQYF	TGTGCCAGCAGCTCTGGGGGCCTCGGAGAATATACGCAGTATTTT	NA	TRBV27	TRBJ2-3	NA
CASSLSGTLNYGYTF	TGTGCCAGCAGTTTATCTGGGACACTGAACTATGGCTACACCTTC	NA	TRBV27	TRBJ1-2	NA
CASRSGGAGNEQFF	TGTGCCAGCAGAAGCGGGGGGGCCGGTAATGAGCAGTTCTTC	TRBD2	TRBV6-5	TRBJ2-1	NA
CASLTYEAFF	TGTGCCAGCCTCACATATGAAGCTTTCTTT	NA	TRBV2	TRBJ1-1	NA
CASKTNRGPRSNTEAFF	TGTGCCAGCAAAACAAACAGGGGGCCCAGATCGAACACTGAAGCTTTCTTT	TRBD1	TRBV11-2	TRBJ1-1	NA
CASSLGTRDTGEGYTF	TGTGCCAGCAGCTTGGGGACCCGGGACACGGGGGAAGGCTACACCTTC	NA	TRBV5-6	TRBJ1-2	NA
CASSYGTGDYEQYF	TGTGCCAGCAGTTACGGGACAGGTGACTACGAGCAGTACTTC	TRBD1	TRBV6-5	TRBJ2-7	once
CSAGGIAEAFF	TGCAGTGCAGGGGGTATCGCTGAAGCTTTCTTT	NA	TRBV20-1	TRBJ1-1	NA
CASSFPLSGYTF	TGTGCCAGCAGTTTTCCCCTCTCGGGCTACACCTTC	NA	TRBV12-3/TRBV12-4	TRBJ1-2	NA
CASRTGNEKLFF	TGCGCCAGCAGGACGGGAAATGAAAAACTGTTTTTT	NA	TRBV5-1	TRBJ1-4	once
CASSESQGIITF	TGCGCCAGCAGTGAGTCACAGGGGATCATAACCTTC	TRBD1	TRBV10-1	TRBJ1-2	NA
CASTTKAGGIFWF	TGTGCCAGCACCACGAAGGCGGGGGGCATCTTCTGGTTT	NA	TRBV27	TRBJ1-1	once
CASSYSPGQGVGELFF	TGTGCCAGCAGTTACTCACCGGGACAGGGGGTCGGGGAGCTGTTTTTT	TRBD1	TRBV6-5	TRBJ2-2	NA
CASSPRDQPDDEQFF	TGTGCCAGCTCACCTCGGGATCAACCGGACGATGAGCAGTTCTTC	NA	TRBV18	TRBJ2-1	NA
CAWSGGRGHLYEQYF	TGTGCCTGGAGTGGTGGCAGGGGGCATCTCTACGAGCAGTACTTC	TRBD1	TRBV30	TRBJ2-7	NA
CASSLSDRDGNTIYF	TGTGCCAGCAGTTTATCGGACAGGGATGGAAACACCATATATTTT	TRBD1	TRBV28	TRBJ1-3	NA
CASSSGRGAEAFF	TGTGCCAGCAGCTCGGGACGGGGAGCTGAAGCTTTCTTT	NA	TRBV12-3/TRBV12-4	TRBJ1-1	NA
CASSDSGVGSQYF	TGTGCCAGCAGTGATAGCGGGGTCGGATCCCAGTACTTC	TRBD2	TRBV6-2/TRBV6-3	TRBJ2-5	NA
CASSPQGQEFYEKLFF	TGCGCCAGCAGCCCCCAGGGACAGGAGTTTTATGAAAAACTGTTTTTT	TRBD1	TRBV5-1	TRBJ1-4	NA
CASTPRAGGGYTF	TGTGCCAGCACCCCCCGGGCGGGGGGCGGCTACACCTTC	NA	TRBV7-8	TRBJ1-2	NA
CASSQGTPRNEKLFF	TGTGCCAGCAGCCAAGGGACCCCGAGGAATGAAAAACTGTTTTTT	NA	TRBV3-1/TRBV3-2	TRBJ1-4	once
CASSQGTEAFF	TGTGCCAGCAGCCAAGGCACTGAAGCTTTCTTT	NA	TRBV3-1/TRBV3-2	TRBJ1-1	NA
CASSQNTEAFF	TGCGCCAGCAGTCAGAACACTGAAGCTTTCTTT	NA	TRBV5-1	TRBJ1-1	NA
CASSPSRYSNQPQHF	TGTGCCAGCAGCCCGAGCAGGTATAGCAATCAGCCCCAGCATTTT	NA	TRBV2	TRBJ1-5	NA
CSASPDRNLYEQYF	TGCAGTGCTAGTCCCGACAGAAACCTCTACGAGCAGTACTTC	NA	TRBV20-1	TRBJ2-7	NA
CASSLVNRGRRETQYF	TGTGCCAGCAGCTTGGTAAACAGGGGGCGACGGGAGACCCAGTACTTC	TRBD1	TRBV5-6	TRBJ2-5	NA
CASHMTESTEAFF	TGCGCCAGTCACATGACAGAGAGCACTGAAGCTTTCTTT	NA	TRBV5-1	TRBJ1-1	NA
CASSQQGQRTYEQYF	TGTGCCAGCAGCCAACAAGGACAGAGGACCTACGAGCAGTACTTC	NA	TRBV3-1/TRBV3-2	TRBJ2-7	NA
CASSMDGSYEQYF	TGTGCCAGTAGTATGGACGGCTCCTACGAGCAGTACTTC	NA	TRBV19	TRBJ2-7	NA
CSVDSHLRPGEEAFF	TGCAGCGTTGATTCCCATCTTAGGCCCGGGGAGGAAGCTTTCTTT	NA	TRBV29-1	TRBJ1-1	NA
CASSQERAVNSPLHF	TGTGCCAGCAGCCAAGAAAGGGCCGTAAATTCACCCCTCCACTTT	NA	TRBV4-2	TRBJ1-6	NA
CASSQEFRAEIQETQYF	TGCGCCAGCAGCCAAGAATTTAGGGCAGAGATCCAAGAGACCCAGTACTTC	NA	TRBV4-1	TRBJ2-5	NA
CAISAVKETQYF	TGTGCCATCAGTGCAGTAAAAGAGACCCAGTACTTC	NA	TRBV10-3	TRBJ2-5	NA
CAWTWTVGEKLFF	TGTGCCTGGACTTGGACGGTTGGCGAAAAACTGTTTTTT	NA	TRBV30	TRBJ1-4	NA
CASSDSTGTGANVLTF	TGTGCCAGCAGTGACTCGACAGGGACTGGGGCCAACGTCCTGACTTTC	TRBD1	TRBV6-4	TRBJ2-6	NA
CASSQGKGRWTGFVSPLHF	TGTGCCAGCAGCCAAGGGAAAGGTCGGTGGACAGGGTTTGTTTCACCCCTCCACTTT	TRBD1	TRBV14	TRBJ1-6	NA
CASSLPSLGGTEAFF	TGTGCCAGCTCACTGCCGTCTTTAGGCGGCACTGAAGCTTTCTTT	NA	TRBV18	TRBJ1-1	NA
CASSAVHYEQYF	TGTGCCAGCAGTGCCGTACACTACGAGCAGTACTTC	NA	TRBV25-1	TRBJ2-7	NA
CASSQIDMGFSYNEQFF	TGCGCCAGCAGCCAAATCGATATGGGATTCTCCTACAATGAGCAGTTCTTC	NA	TRBV4-1	TRBJ2-1	NA
CASSILGTSGIDNEQFF	TGTGCCAGCAGTATACTCGGGACTAGCGGGATCGACAATGAGCAGTTCTTC	TRBD2	TRBV27	TRBJ2-1	once
CAWREGLADTDTQYF	TGTGCCTGGAGGGAGGGACTAGCGGATACAGATACGCAGTATTTT	TRBD2	TRBV30	TRBJ2-3	NA